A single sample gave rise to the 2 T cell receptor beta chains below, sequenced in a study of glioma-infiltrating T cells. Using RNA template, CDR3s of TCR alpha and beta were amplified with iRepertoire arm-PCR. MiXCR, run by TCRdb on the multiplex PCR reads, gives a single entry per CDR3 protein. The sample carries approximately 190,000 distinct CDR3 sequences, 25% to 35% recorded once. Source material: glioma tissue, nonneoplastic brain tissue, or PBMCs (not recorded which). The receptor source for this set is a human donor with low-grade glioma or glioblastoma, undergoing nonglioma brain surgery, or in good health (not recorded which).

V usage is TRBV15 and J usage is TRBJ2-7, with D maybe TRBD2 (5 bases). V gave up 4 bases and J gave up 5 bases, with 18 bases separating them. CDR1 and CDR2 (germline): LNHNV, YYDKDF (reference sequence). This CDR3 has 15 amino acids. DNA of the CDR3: TGTGCCACCAGCACCTGGAGGACCCCGGCTCACGAGCAGTACTTC. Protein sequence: CATSTWRTPAHEQYF.

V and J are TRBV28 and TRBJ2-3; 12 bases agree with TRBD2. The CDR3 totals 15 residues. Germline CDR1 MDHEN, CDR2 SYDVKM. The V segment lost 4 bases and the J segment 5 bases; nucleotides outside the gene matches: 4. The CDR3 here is CASSSSGRARDTQYF. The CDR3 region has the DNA TGTGCCAGCAGTTCTAGCGGGAGGGCCAGAGATACGCAGTATTTT.